These 10 T cell receptor beta chains were sequenced from one sample in a study of T-cell reconstitution after alpha-beta-depleted transplantation in children (dated by TCRdb to the mid-2010s). Library prep was done by PCR. Sequencing was performed on an Illumina HiSeq 2500. TCR library preparation used molecular barcoding, with unique molecular identifiers applied to normalize quantification of the TCRbeta repertoire. TCRdb took the public reads, trimmed them with fastp at Q25, ran MiXCR for clone calling and kept in-frame beta chains. Identical CDR3 proteins give one entry, which carries the most common genes and DNA. The sample records 600,000 or so distinct CDR3 sequences, 23% of which are singletons. Roughly 13% of the sample belongs to the ten largest clones. The sample's treatment or condition label, in plain terms: allogeneic hematopoietic cell transplantation with graft depleted of TCRalphabeta T cells and CD19 B cells.

Sequencing was performed on PBMCs, mostly from graft donor cells, taken 360 days after TCRalphabeta/CD19-depleted stem cell transplant. These receptors all come from a boy younger than two who had a stem cell transplant for acute myeloid leukemia, so the T cells may come from the graft donor.

The V and J genes are TRBV25-1 and TRBJ2-2; 7 bases are a match to TRBD2. The CDR3 is made up of 16 amino acids. CDR1 is MGHDK, CDR2 SYGVNS, per germline. Unmatched junction bases numbered 4, after V lost 1 base and J lost 2 bases. The DNA of the CDR3 is TGTGCCAGCAGTGAATGGGGGGGGGAAAACACCGGGGAGCTGTTTTTT. Protein product: CASSEWGGENTGELFF.

This clonotype was counted at least ten times. The chain combines TRBV11-2 with TRBJ2-7; TRBD1 matches at 10 bases. Trimming took 5 bases from V and 3 from J; bases not matched to a gene: 7. Germline V gene data show CDR1 as SGHAT and CDR2 as FQNNGV. This CDR3 has 15 amino acids. Here the CDR3 DNA reads TGTGCCAGCAGCCACCCGGGACAGGGGATCTACGAGCAGTACTTC. It specifies CASSHPGQGIYEQYF.

This clonotype is a singleton in its sample. The chain is built from TRBV18 and TRBJ1-4; D is unresolved. The germline V gene has CDR1 KGHSH and CDR2 LQKENI. The CDR3 sequence is 14 residues long. The V end was cut by 5 bases, the J end by 0 bases, with 7 bases between. For the CDR3, the DNA is TGTGCCAGCTCAGTGGTTACAACTAATGAAAAACTGTTTTTT. Its translation is CASSVVTTNEKLFF.

Only a few counts were recorded for this clonotype. The V and J genes are TRBV5-1 and TRBJ2-3; TRBD2 matches at 12 bases. Germline assignment: CDR1 SGHRS and CDR2 YFSETQ. The V and J ends lost 3 bases and 5 bases, in that order; junction bases with no gene match: 7. The CDR3 loop spans 16 amino acids. The CDR3 spells CASSSPSGGAEDTQYF. The CDR3 region has the DNA TGCGCCAGCAGCTCTCCTAGCGGGGGGGCCGAAGATACGCAGTATTTT.

There are a few counts of this clonotype. J is TRBJ2-3 and V is TRBV5-1; no reliable D call. Trimming cost V 2 bases and J 0 bases, with 19 bases left between them. Germline loops: CDR1 SGHRS, CDR2 YFSETQ. There are 18 residues in the CDR3. The CDR3 sequence is CASSFLPPQLMSTDTQYF. The DNA of the CDR3 is TGCGCCAGCAGCTTCCTCCCCCCTCAGCTAATGAGCACAGATACGCAGTATTTT.

This clonotype came up a few times. V and J are TRBV20-1 and TRBJ2-5; D not resolved. The germline gives CDR1 DFQATT, CDR2 SNEGSKA (reference sequence). This CDR3 is built from 14 residues. Trimming shortened V by 5 bases and J by 4 bases, and 17 bases separated the two germline ends. In nucleotides, the CDR3 is TGCAGTGCTCAACCGGCCGTCCAACTAGAGACCCAGTACTTC. Encoded protein: CSAQPAVQLETQYF.

This clonotype was seen a handful of times. The chain carries TRBV12-3 or TRBV12-4 and TRBJ2-7; D possibly corresponds to TRBD1 (6 bases). The CDR3 is made up of 13 amino acids. The V end was cut by 7 bases, the J end by 1 base, with 11 bases between. CDR3 loop: CASTLGTSYEQYF. DNA for the CDR3: TGTGCCAGCACCTTGGGGACATCCTACGAGCAGTACTTC.

This chain joins TRBV20-1 and TRBJ2-1, with D perhaps TRBD2 (5 bases). CDR3 size: 14 residues. V lost 3 bases, J lost 4 bases, and 13 bases lay in between. Germline CDR1 reads DFQATT; CDR2 reads SNEGSKA (reference sequence). The CDR3 bases are TGCAGTGCTAGGGCCCCCGGGGTGTACAATGAGCAGTTCTTC. Protein sequence: CSARAPGVYNEQFF.

This clonotype was counted only a few times. V usage is TRBV29-1 and J usage is TRBJ1-4, with 8 positions matching TRBD1. Germline V gene data show CDR1 as SQVTM and CDR2 as ANQGSEA. This CDR3 has 12 residues. In DNA, the CDR3 is TGCAGGTCGGACAGGGCGGATGAAAAACTGTTTTTT. It codes for CRSDRADEKLFF.

This clonotype has ten or more counts. This chain joins TRBV12-3 or TRBV12-4 and TRBJ2-1; 13 nucleotides agree with TRBD2. The CDR3 is 16 amino acids. V gave up 5 bases and J gave up 2 bases; unmatched junction bases: 3. The DNA for the CDR3 is TGTGCCAGCAGTCCTACTAGCGGGGGGGCCTACAATGAGCAGTTCTTC. Translating it yields CASSPTSGGAYNEQFF.